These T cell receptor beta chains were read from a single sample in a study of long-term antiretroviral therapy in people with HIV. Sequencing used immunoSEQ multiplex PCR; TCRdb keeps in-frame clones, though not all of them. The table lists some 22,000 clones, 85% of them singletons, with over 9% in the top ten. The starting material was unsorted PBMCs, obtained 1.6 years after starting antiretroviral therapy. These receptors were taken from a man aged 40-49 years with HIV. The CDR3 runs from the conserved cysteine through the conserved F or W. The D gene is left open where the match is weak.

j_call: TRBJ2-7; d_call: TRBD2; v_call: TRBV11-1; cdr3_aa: CASSLNAGEQNYEQYF
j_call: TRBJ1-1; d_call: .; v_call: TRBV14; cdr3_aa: CASSQASGVGAFF
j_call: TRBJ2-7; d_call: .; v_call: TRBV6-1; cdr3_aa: CASSEIGYREQYF
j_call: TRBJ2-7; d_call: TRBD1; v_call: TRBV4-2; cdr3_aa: CASSSGTGGPYEQYF
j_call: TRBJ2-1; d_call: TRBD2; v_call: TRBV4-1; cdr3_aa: CASSQVSGLAGNEQFF
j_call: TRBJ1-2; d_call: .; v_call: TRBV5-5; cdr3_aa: CASSFGEPSAYGYTF
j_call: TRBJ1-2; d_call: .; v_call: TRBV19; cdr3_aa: CASRSQRGDYGYTF
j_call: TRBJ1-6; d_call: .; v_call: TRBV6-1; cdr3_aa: CASSEQGNSPLHF
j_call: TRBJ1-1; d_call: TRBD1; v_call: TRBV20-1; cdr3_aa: CSAGDRDF
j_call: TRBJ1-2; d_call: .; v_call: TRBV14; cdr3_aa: CASSQDRVQHYTF
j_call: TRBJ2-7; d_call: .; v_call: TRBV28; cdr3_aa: CASSLSSESSEQYF
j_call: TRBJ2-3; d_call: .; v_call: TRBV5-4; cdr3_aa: CASSPPGLYTDTQYF
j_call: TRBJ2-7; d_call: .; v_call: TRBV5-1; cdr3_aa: CASSLGTDYEQYF
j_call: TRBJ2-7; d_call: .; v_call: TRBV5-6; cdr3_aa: CASSSVYEQYF
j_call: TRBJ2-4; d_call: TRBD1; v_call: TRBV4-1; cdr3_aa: CASSQPGQGFSKNIQYF
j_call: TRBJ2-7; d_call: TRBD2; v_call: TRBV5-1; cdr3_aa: CASRDGLAVNEQYF
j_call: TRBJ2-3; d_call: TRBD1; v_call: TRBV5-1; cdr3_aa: CASSPGQQRDTQYF
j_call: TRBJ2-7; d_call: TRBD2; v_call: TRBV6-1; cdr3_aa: CASSEGVLAGARSYEQYF
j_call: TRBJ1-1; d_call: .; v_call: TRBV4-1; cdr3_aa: CASSPRIGGGEAFF
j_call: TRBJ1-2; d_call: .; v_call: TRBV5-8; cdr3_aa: CASSRTTRRFSWGYTF
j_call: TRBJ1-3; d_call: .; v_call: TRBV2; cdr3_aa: CASSEAQGPGNTIYF
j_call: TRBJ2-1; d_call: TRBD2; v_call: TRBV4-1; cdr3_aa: CASSHFGLADNEQFF
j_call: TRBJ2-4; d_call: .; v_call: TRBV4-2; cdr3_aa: CASSQGLRGALMNIQYF
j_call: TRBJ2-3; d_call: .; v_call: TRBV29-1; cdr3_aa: CSVETPNTDTQYF
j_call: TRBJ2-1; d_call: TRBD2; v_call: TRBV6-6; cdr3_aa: CASRSGTSGGYEQFF
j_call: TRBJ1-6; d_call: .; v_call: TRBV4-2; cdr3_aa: CASSQALNSPLHF
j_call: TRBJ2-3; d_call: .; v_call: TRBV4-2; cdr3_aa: CASSQDLGSTDTQYF
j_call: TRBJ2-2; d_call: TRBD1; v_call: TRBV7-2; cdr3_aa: CASSRRGQGRIGELFF
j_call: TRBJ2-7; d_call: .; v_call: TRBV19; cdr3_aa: CASSIGYSYEQYF
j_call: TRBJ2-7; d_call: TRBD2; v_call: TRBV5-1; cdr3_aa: CASSLALAGYEQYF
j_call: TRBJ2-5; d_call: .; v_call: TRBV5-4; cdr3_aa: CASSLRGSTETQYF
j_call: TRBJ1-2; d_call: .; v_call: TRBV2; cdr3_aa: CASLPSVEGWGYTF
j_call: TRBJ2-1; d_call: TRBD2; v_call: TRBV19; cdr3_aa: CASSVGTSLGHEQFF
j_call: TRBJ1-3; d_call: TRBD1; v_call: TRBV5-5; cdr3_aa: CASSLWDSGNTIYF
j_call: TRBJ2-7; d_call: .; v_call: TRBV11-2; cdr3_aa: CASSLELLGEQYF
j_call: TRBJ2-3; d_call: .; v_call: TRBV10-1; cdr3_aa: CASSEWGSADTQYF
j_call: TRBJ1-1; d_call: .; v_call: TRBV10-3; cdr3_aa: CAISVGGHGTEAFF
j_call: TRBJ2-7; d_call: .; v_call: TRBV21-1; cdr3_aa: CAHSGTGGSIEQYF
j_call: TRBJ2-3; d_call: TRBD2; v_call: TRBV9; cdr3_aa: CASSVTSGRSSTDTQYF
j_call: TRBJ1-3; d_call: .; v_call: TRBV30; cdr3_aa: CAWSAGLLNSGNTIYF
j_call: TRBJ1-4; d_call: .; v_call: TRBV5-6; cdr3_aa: CASSLIATNEKLFF
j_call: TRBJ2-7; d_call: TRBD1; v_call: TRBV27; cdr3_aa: CASSDLSGTGFSYEQYF
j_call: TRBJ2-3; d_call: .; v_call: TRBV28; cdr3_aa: CASSSGTDTQYF
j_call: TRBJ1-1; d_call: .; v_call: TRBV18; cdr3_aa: CASSLEDTRRGAFF
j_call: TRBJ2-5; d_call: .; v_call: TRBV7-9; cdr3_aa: CASSRTQETQYF
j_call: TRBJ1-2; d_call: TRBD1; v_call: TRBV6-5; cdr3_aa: CASSYGDRGDSYGYTF
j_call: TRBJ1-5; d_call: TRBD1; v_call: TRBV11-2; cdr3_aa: CASSLQGANQPQHF
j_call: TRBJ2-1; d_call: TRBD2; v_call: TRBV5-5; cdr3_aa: CASSITSGIYNEQFF
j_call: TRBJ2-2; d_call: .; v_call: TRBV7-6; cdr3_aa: CASSRTRGQANTGELFF
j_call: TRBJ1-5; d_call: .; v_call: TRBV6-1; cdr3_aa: CASSEPQGVYSNQPQHF
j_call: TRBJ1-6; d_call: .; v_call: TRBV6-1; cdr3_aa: CATNQAGNNSPLHF
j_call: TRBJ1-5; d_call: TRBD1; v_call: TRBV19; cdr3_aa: CASSGTGGGQPQHF
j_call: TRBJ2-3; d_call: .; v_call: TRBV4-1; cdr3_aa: CASSLTEGGSSGTDTQYF